Described below is a single T cell receptor (beta chain) sequence and its context. The assay was immunoSEQ multiplex PCR, and TCRdb's table has in-frame clones only and misses some. The sample carries about 75,000 clones, around 90% recorded once. Between the trimmed V and J ends, which lost 8 bases and 0 bases, there was a span of 11 bases. This CDR3 is 14 amino acids long. Germline V gene lookup returns CDR1 MDHEN and CDR2 SYDVKM. The record originates from a study of T cell clones after liver transplantation. Background on the study: Immunosuppression withdrawal was tried within 2 years after liver transplantation in this trial. TCRbeta sequencing after a pre-transplant mixed lymphocyte reaction identified graft-donor-reactive clones, later tracked in post-transplant blood. Third-party-reactive TCRbeta sequences from pre-transplant mixed lymphocyte reactions served as antigen-independent comparators.

Sorting of unstimulated PBMCs yielded separate CD3+CD4+ and CD3+CD8+ fractions. This clonotype originated in a human donor who received a liver transplant. The chain carries TRBV28 and TRBJ1-5; D is uncertain. The sample was CD4+ T cells from blood, taken before liver transplant. CDR3 coding DNA: TGTGCCAGCGATCGAGGGTATAGCAATCAGCCCCAGCATTTT. It is translated as CASDRGYSNQPQHF.